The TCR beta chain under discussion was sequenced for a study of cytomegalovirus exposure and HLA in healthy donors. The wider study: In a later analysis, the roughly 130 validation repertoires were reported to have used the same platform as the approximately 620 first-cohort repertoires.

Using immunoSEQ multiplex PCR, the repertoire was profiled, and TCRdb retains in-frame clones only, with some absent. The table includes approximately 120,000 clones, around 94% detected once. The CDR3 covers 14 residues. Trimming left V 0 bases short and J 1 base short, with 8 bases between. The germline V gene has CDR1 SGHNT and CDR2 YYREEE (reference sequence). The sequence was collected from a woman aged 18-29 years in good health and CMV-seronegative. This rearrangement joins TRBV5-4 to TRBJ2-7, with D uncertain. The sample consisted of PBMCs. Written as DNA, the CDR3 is TGTGCCAGCAGCTTGGGAGGCAGTTCCTACGAGCAGTACTTC. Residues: CASSLGGSSYEQYF.